The 28 T cell receptor beta chains below were found in one sample sequenced in a study of blood T cell repertoires in COVID-19. Sequenced by immunoSEQ multiplex PCR; TCRdb stores in-frame clones only, minus some. The sample records about 230,000 clones, 85% being singletons. Sequences were obtained from peripheral blood. The receptors shown here come from a man in his forties with acute or convalescent COVID-19.

The V and J genes are TRBV28 and TRBJ1-4, with a weak D call TRBD1 (5 bases). The CDR3 has 12 residues. The V end lost 11 bases, the J end lost 8 bases, and 15 bases lay between the germline ends. Per germline, CDR1 MDHEN and CDR2 SYDVKM. The CDR3 loop is CAHGPGREKLFF. The CDR3 bases are TGTGCCCACGGGCCAGGGCGAGAAAAACTGTTTTTT. Full variable domain (outside the CDR3, taken from reference TRBV28 and TRBJ1-4): DVKVTQSSRYLVKRTGEKVFLECVQDMDHENMFWYRQDPGLGLRLIYFSYDVKMKEKGDIPEGYSVSREKKERFSLILESASTNQTSMYLCAHGPGREKLFFGSGTQLSVL.

V and J are TRBV7-2 and TRBJ1-2, with 7 bases identical to TRBD1. This CDR3 contains 17 residues. J gave up 5 bases and V 1 base, and 13 bases lay outside the gene matches. Germline V lookup: CDR1 SGHTA, CDR2 FQGNSA. The CDR3 DNA reads TGTGCCAGCAGCTTAGTGGGGACCGGGACAGTCGTATATGGCTACACCTTC. It encodes CASSLVGTGTVVYGYTF.

V and J are TRBV14 and TRBJ1-2; no definite D call. The CDR3 sequence is 13 residues long. Germline-derived CDR1 and CDR2 are SGHDN and FVKESK. Trimming left V 0 bases short and J 5 bases short, with 7 bases between. CDR3 loop: CASSQDWQYGYTF. The CDR3 DNA is TGTGCCAGCAGCCAAGATTGGCAGTATGGCTACACCTTC.

The gene calls are TRBV6-5 and TRBJ1-6, with unresolved D. From germline, CDR1 is MNHEY and CDR2 SVGAGI. The CDR3 totals 15 residues. The germline V and J ends were trimmed by 6 bases and 0 bases, with 9 bases remaining between them. Here the CDR3 reads CASRTMSSYNSPLHF. The CDR3 region has the DNA TGTGCCAGCAGGACAATGAGCTCCTATAATTCACCCCTCCACTTT.

The rearrangement joins TRBV5-4 to TRBJ2-1; D is ambiguous. V was clipped by 0 bases and J by 4 bases, with 11 bases between them. Germline V lookup: CDR1 SGHNT, CDR2 YYREEE (reference sequence). CDR3 size: 15 residues. This chain's CDR3 is CASSLDSTLYNEQFF. CDR3 bases: TGTGCCAGCAGCTTGGACAGTACTCTATACAATGAGCAGTTCTTC.

The gene calls are TRBV2 and TRBJ2-5, with D hard to call. Trimming pared 6 bases from V and 5 bases from J, leaving 16 bases between. Germline V gene lookup returns CDR1 SNHLY and CDR2 FYNNEI. There are 14 residues in the CDR3. The CDR3 nucleotides are TGTGCCAGCAGGGCCGACTGGTCCGGTGAGACCCAGTACTTC. Translating gives CASRADWSGETQYF.

Here the CDR3 reads CASSNPSGVGTEAFF. The CDR3 DNA sequence: TGTGCCAGTAGTAACCCTTCAGGGGTTGGGACTGAAGCTTTCTTT. The chain recombines TRBV19 with TRBJ1-1, with D perhaps matching TRBD1 (6 bases). Germline CDR1 and CDR2: LNHDA and SQIVND (reference sequence). There are 15 residues in the CDR3. V was shortened by 4 bases and J by 5 bases, with 17 bases between the two germline ends. Filled out from reference TRBV19 and TRBJ1-1, the complete variable domain reads DGGITQSPKYLFRKEGQNVTLSCEQNLNHDAMYWYRQDPGQGLRLIYYSQIVNDFQKGDIAEGYSVSREKKESFPLTVTSAQKNPTAFYLCASSNPSGVGTEAFFGQGTRLTVV.

V usage is TRBV11-3 and J usage is TRBJ2-3, with 13 positions matching TRBD2. V gave up 5 bases and J gave up 6 bases; unmatched junction bases: 8. CDR3 length equals 16 residues. Looked up from germline, CDR1 is SGHNT and CDR2 is YENEEA. CDR3 sequence (DNA): TGTGCCAGCAGCCTACTAGCGGGGGGGCCGGGGGATACGCAGTATTTT. It is translated as CASSLLAGGPGDTQYF.

The genes are TRBV13 and TRBJ2-2, with D possibly being TRBD1 (5 bases). Trimming shortened V by 4 bases and J by 0 bases, and 12 bases separated the two germline ends. There are 16 residues in the CDR3. Per the germline V gene, CDR1 is PRHDT and CDR2 is FYEKMQ (reference sequence). CDR3 sequence reads: CASSSTGSSNTGELFF. CDR3 DNA sequence: TGTGCCAGCAGCTCCACAGGATCCTCGAACACCGGGGAGCTGTTTTTT. The variable domain in full, completed from reference TRBV13 and TRBJ2-2, reads AAGVIQSPRHLIKEKRETATLKCYPIPRHDTVYWYQQGPGQDPQFLISFYEKMQSDKGSIPDRFSAQQFSDYHSELNMSSLELGDSALYFCASSSTGSSNTGELFFGEGSRLTVL.

The chain combines TRBV10-3 with TRBJ2-7; TRBD1 matches at 8 bases. The CDR3 runs to 14 residues. V shed 7 bases, J shed 6 bases, and the junction held 11 bases outside the gene matches. The germline V gene encodes CDR1 ENHRY and CDR2 SYGVKD. CDR3 protein: CAITKGQGTGEQYF. The CDR3 DNA is TGTGCCATCACCAAAGGACAGGGTACGGGCGAGCAGTACTTC.

The V and J genes are TRBV5-4 and TRBJ1-3; D is unresolved. The V gene's germline CDR1 is SGHNT and CDR2 YYREEE (reference sequence). V shed 0 bases and J shed 3 bases, with 13 bases lying between them. The CDR3 extends over 16 amino acids. This CDR3 reads CASSLGPGSGGNTIYF. CDR3 nucleotide sequence: TGTGCCAGCAGCTTGGGTCCGGGATCCGGTGGAAACACCATATATTTT.

Details on this clone: This sample also contains other DNA sequences that code for the same CDR3. This chain connects TRBV5-4 to TRBJ1-1; 7 bases agree with TRBD1. The germline V gene has CDR1 SGHNT and CDR2 YYREEE (reference sequence). The CDR3 covers 14 residues. Trimming took 5 bases from V and 1 from J; bases not matched to a gene: 5. The CDR3 spells CASRPDRANTEAFF. The CDR3 DNA reads as TGTGCCAGCAGACCTGACAGGGCGAACACTGAAGCTTTCTTT. The full variable domain, completed using reference TRBV5-4 and TRBJ1-1, is ETGVTQSPTHLIKTRGQQVTLRCSSQSGHNTVSWYQQALGQGPQFIFQYYREEENGRGNFPPRFSGLQFPNYSSELNVNALELDDSALYLCASRPDRANTEAFFGQGTRLTVV.

This chain joins TRBV28 and TRBJ1-6; no firm D call. Germline V gives CDR1 MDHEN, CDR2 SYDVKM. The CDR3 is made up of 11 amino acids. V shed 6 bases and J shed 7 bases, with 4 bases lying between them. The CDR3 DNA sequence: TGTGCCAGCAGCGTAAATTCACCCCTCCACTTT. It yields the protein CASSVNSPLHF.

This CDR3 is CASQGNEDTQYF. CDR3 nucleotides: TGTGCCAGCCAGGGTAACGAGGATACGCAGTATTTT. The chain joins TRBV6-5 to TRBJ2-3; weak D call: TRBD1 (5 bases). Per germline, CDR1 MNHEY and CDR2 SVGAGI. The CDR3 is made up of 12 amino acids. Trimming removed 8 bases from V and 6 bases from J, with 12 bases in between.

This chain connects TRBV2 to TRBJ2-7; tentative D call: TRBD2 (6 bases). The CDR3 sequence is 15 residues long. Per the germline V gene, CDR1 is SNHLY and CDR2 is FYNNEI. The V end was cut by 2 bases, the J end by 0 bases, with 11 bases between. CDR3 region: CASSERERSSYEQYF. CDR3 nucleotide sequence: TGTGCCAGCAGTGAACGGGAGCGCAGCTCCTACGAGCAGTACTTC.

The chain links TRBV11-2 to TRBJ2-7, with D possibly matching TRBD2 (7 bases). V gave up 1 base and J gave up 2 bases, with 12 bases separating them. The CDR3 has 15 amino acids. The germline gives CDR1 SGHAT, CDR2 FQNNGV. CDR3 nucleotide sequence: TGTGCCAGCAGCTTAGGGGGGGGCGGGACCTACGAGCAGTACTTC. This encodes CASSLGGGGTYEQYF.

This clone was recorded a few times. J is TRBJ1-6 and V is TRBV19; the D gene is possibly TRBD1 (6 bases). The V gene's germline CDR1 is LNHDA and CDR2 SQIVND (reference sequence). V lost 2 bases and J 5 bases, leaving 13 bases between the germline ends. CDR3 length: 16 amino acids. As DNA, the CDR3 is TGTGCCAGTAGTATAATGGGACAATCGAATAATTCACCCCTCCACTTT. This gives the protein CASSIMGQSNNSPLHF.

This clone occurred a few times. The chain is built from TRBV19 and TRBJ2-6, with a weak D call TRBD2 (7 bases). The V gene's germline CDR1 is LNHDA and CDR2 SQIVND (reference sequence). The CDR3 totals 15 residues. Trimming left V 4 bases short and J 4 bases short, with 11 bases between. CDR3 DNA sequence: TGTGCCAGTAGTAGCGGGGGCGCGGGGGCCAACGTCCTGACTTTC. Translating it yields CASSSGGAGANVLTF.

V is TRBV30 and J is TRBJ2-1, with D unclear. The CDR3 length is 13 residues. V lost 1 base to trimming and J lost 0 bases, with 4 bases between them. Germline CDR1 is GTSNPN and CDR2 is SVGIG (reference sequence). The CDR3 protein is CAWSGSSYNEQFF. CDR3 in DNA: TGTGCCTGGAGTGGTAGCTCCTACAATGAGCAGTTCTTC. Full variable domain (rest looked up from reference TRBV30 and TRBJ2-1): SQTIHQWPATLVQPVGSPLSLECTVEGTSNPNLYWYRQAAGRGLQLLFYSVGIGQISSEVPQNLSASRPQDRQFILSSKKLLLSDSGFYLCAWSGSSYNEQFFGPGTRLTVL.

This chain links TRBV4-2 with TRBJ2-3; TRBD2 agrees at 10 bases. Trimming cost V 1 base and J 2 bases; bases outside gene matches: 9. The CDR3 runs to 18 residues. Germline CDR1 reads LGHNA; CDR2 reads YNFKEQ. The CDR3 nucleotides read TGTGCCAGCAGCCAAGCTTTCTTAGCGGGGGGACTCACAGATACGCAGTATTTT. This sequence encodes CASSQAFLAGGLTDTQYF.

This chain connects TRBV11-3 to TRBJ1-1; D gene unclear. The CDR3 has 14 amino acids. The germline gives CDR1 SGHNT, CDR2 YENEEA. V lost 0 bases and J 11 bases, leaving 16 bases between the germline ends. The CDR3 DNA reads as TGTGCCAGCAGCTTAGACGCGACAACCGGCCAGGCTTTCTTT. Translating gives CASSLDATTGQAFF.

V gene TRBV19 combines with J gene TRBJ2-6; a possible D gene is TRBD2 (5 bases). Looked up from germline, CDR1 is LNHDA and CDR2 is SQIVND (reference sequence). This CDR3 has 16 residues. V was pared by 5 bases and J by 2 bases, with 13 bases between. The CDR3 sequence: CASSPLRTAGANVLTF. The CDR3 coding sequence is TGTGCCAGTAGTCCCCTGAGGACTGCTGGGGCCAACGTCCTGACTTTC.

This chain uses TRBV4-3 with TRBJ2-4; 7 positions agree with TRBD1. Trimming at V came to 3 bases and at J to 8 bases, leaving 16 bases not matched to a gene. CDR1 LGHNA and CDR2 YSLEER come from the germline V gene. This CDR3 comprises 17 residues. The CDR3 region is CASSQGPTGADRDIQYF. The CDR3 region has the DNA TGCGCCAGCAGCCAGGGACCAACAGGGGCCGACAGAGACATTCAGTACTTC.

The chain recombines TRBV7-9 with TRBJ1-4, with 9 bases lining up with TRBD1. CDR3 length: 15 residues. The V gene's germline CDR1 is SEHNR and CDR2 FQNEAQ (reference sequence). The trim removed 3 bases at V and 5 bases at J, leaving 4 bases unmatched. The CDR3 region has the DNA TGTGCCAGCAGCTTTCAAGGGACAGGGAATGAAAAACTGTTTTTT. It codes for CASSFQGTGNEKLFF.

J is TRBJ1-4 and V is TRBV28; D may be TRBD1 (5 bases). Germline CDR1 is MDHEN and CDR2 is SYDVKM. CDR3 length equals 13 residues. The CDR3 is CAVLGQNNEKLFF. CDR3 bases: TGTGCAGTTTTGGGGCAGAATAATGAAAAACTGTTTTTT. The variable domain in full, completed from reference TRBV28 and TRBJ1-4, reads DVKVTQSSRYLVKRTGEKVFLECVQDMDHENMFWYRQDPGLGLRLIYFSYDVKMKEKGDIPEGYSVSREKKERFSLILESASTNQTSMYLCAVLGQNNEKLFFGSGTQLSVL.

The gene calls are TRBV25-1 and TRBJ1-6; 7 nucleotides agree with TRBD1. V lost 6 bases and J lost 9; bases outside the gene matches: 8. The V gene's germline CDR1 is MGHDK and CDR2 SYGVNS. This CDR3 comprises 14 residues. CDR3 sequence reads: CASSMGQRRSPLHF. CDR3 nucleotides: TGTGCCAGCAGCATGGGACAGAGGCGTTCACCCCTCCACTTT.

V gene TRBV12-3 or TRBV12-4 combines with J gene TRBJ2-5; weak D call: TRBD2 (6 bases). The CDR3 contains 13 residues. With 10 bases removed from V and 5 bases from J, the gap between germline ends came to 17 bases. The CDR3 DNA reads TGTGCCACCGGCTGGAGGGGCCGGGAGACCCAGTACTTC. It codes for CATGWRGRETQYF.

The chain recombines TRBV15 with TRBJ1-1, with D unclear. This CDR3 comprises 15 residues. CDR1 LNHNV and CDR2 YYDKDF come from the germline V gene (reference sequence). V shed 0 bases and J shed 10 bases, with 18 bases lying between them. Here the CDR3 reads CATSRDRKGAWVAFF. CDR3 coding DNA: TGTGCCACCAGCAGAGATAGAAAGGGAGCATGGGTAGCTTTCTTT.